This T cell receptor (beta chain) was identified during a study of blood T cell repertoires in COVID-19. Background on the study: Samples came from the United States, Italy and Spain, spanning acute and convalescent COVID-19. Sources were T cells, B-cell-depleted T cells, or PBMCs; the material itself was cDNA or gDNA.

Cohort placement rested on clinical history that participants reported themselves. Symptom resolution, clearance, or two negative PCRs marked donors in Cohort 3 as recovered. This clone was detected only a few times. The protocol was immunoSEQ multiplex PCR, while the TCRdb copy is restricted to in-frame clones and leaves out a portion. The sample carries roughly 260,000 clones, about nine tenths recorded once. Per the germline V gene, CDR1 is MNHEY and CDR2 is SMNVEV (reference sequence). V was clipped by 2 bases and J by 5 bases; unmatched bases: 8. The CDR3 sequence is 15 residues long. Sequencing was done on a sample of PBMCs or T cells enriched from blood (not recorded which). V and J are TRBV27 and TRBJ2-7; 8 nucleotides line up with TRBD2. The origin of this receptor is a woman between 18 and 30 years old who had recovered from COVID-19. CDR3 loop: CASSLGPSGSNEQYF. The CDR3 DNA reads TGTGCCAGCAGTTTAGGCCCTAGCGGGTCCAACGAGCAGTACTTC.